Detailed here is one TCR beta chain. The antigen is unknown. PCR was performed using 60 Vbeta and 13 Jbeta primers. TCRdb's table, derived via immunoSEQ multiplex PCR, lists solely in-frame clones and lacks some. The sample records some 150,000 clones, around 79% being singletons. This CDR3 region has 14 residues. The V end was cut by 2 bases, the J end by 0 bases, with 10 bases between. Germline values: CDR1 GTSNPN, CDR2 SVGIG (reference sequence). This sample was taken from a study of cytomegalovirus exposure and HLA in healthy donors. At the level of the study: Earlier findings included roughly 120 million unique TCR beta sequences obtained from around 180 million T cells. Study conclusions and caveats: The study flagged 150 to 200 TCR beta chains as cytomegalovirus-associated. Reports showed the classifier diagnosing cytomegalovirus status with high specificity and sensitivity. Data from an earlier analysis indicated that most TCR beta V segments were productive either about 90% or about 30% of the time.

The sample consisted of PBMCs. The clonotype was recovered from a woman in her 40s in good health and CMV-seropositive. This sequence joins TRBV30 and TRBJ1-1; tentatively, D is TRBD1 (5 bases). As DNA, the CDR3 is TGTGCCTGGAGTAGACAGACGATGAACACTGAAGCTTTCTTT. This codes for CAWSRQTMNTEAFF.